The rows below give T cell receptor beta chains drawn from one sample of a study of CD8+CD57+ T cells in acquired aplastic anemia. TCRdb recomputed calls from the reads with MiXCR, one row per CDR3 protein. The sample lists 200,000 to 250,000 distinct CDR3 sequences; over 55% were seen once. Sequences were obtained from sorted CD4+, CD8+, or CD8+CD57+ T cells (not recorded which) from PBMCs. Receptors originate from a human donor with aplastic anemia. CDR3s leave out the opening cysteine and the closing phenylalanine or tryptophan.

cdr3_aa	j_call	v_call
ASSPDVGTQY	TRBJ2-3	TRBV5-8
AISGQDADTQY	TRBJ2-3	TRBV15
ASSDLGQVEQY	-	TRBV7-8
ASSESRDSYGYT	TRBJ1-2	TRBV25-1
ATSSLPLGTGDGGEQF	TRBJ2-1	TRBV15
ASSEGTGGWFEQY	TRBJ2-7	TRBV5-1
ASSTFVNQPQH	TRBJ1-5	TRBV19
SAVKGDGSPLH	TRBJ1-6	TRBV20-1
SVGTSGSYEQY	TRBJ2-7	TRBV29-1
ASSLVGYTEAF	TRBJ1-1	TRBV7-8
SARDGGGNTEAF	TRBJ1-1	TRBV20-1
ASSLGAIYTSIYEQY	TRBJ2-7	TRBV7-6
ATSSGPGTAYGYT	TRBJ1-2	TRBV24-1
ASSQGGDTGELF	TRBJ2-2	TRBV6-1
ASSVDGGGDTQY	TRBJ2-3	TRBV6-1
ASLGLAGGPKGGELF	TRBJ2-2	TRBV10-3
ASSSPGQNTGELF	TRBJ2-2	TRBV19
ASRGERDAIYNEQF	TRBJ2-1	TRBV6-9
TSSERQGAVYEQY	TRBJ2-7	TRBV7-9
ASTNGISGNTIY	TRBJ1-3	TRBV7-8
ASSLGGGGLSYEQY	TRBJ2-7	TRBV7-9
ASSLGLNQETQY	TRBJ2-5	TRBV11-2
ASSSGEQGTGYT	TRBJ1-2	TRBV2
AISESPSTGNTEAF	TRBJ1-1	TRBV10-3
ASSATGAGEKLF	TRBJ1-4	TRBV7-6
ASNLRQGSQPQH	TRBJ1-5	TRBV19
ASSPEAGETQY	TRBJ2-5	TRBV7-3
SARSVPWADTQY	TRBJ2-3	TRBV20-1
ATSDLSGGVGTDTQY	TRBJ2-3	TRBV24-1
ATTERTQQETQY	TRBJ2-5	TRBV15
ASSYSGGGASEQY	TRBJ2-7	TRBV6-2/TRBV6-3
ASSQQSYEQY	TRBJ2-7	TRBV2
ASSLAPTGGYEQY	TRBJ2-7	TRBV15
ASSLATTFQETQY	TRBJ2-5	TRBV7-9
ASSQTQGIYEQY	TRBJ2-7	TRBV12-3/TRBV12-4
ASSTPGQGFEETQY	TRBJ2-5	TRBV19
ASSDWTGAGTNYGYT	TRBJ1-2	TRBV12-3/TRBV12-4
ASSQDGTRFNEQF	TRBJ2-1	TRBV14
ASSLDAGGVTLGYT	TRBJ1-2	TRBV7-9
ASSQVGQVIAGELF	TRBJ2-2	TRBV14
ASQRGSYNSPLH	TRBJ1-6	TRBV19
ASSSRTGSINEKLF	TRBJ1-4	TRBV5-1
SASGSTSNTEAF	TRBJ1-1	TRBV20-1
ASSSSGPYEQY	TRBJ2-7	TRBV10-1
TAKGRHYEQY	TRBJ2-7	TRBV2
SVGEGGGNQPQH	TRBJ1-5	TRBV29-1
ASSDSGTLERDTQY	TRBJ2-3	TRBV2
ASKRDRPREQY	TRBJ2-7	TRBV10-1
ASSQARSLNEQF	TRBJ2-1	TRBV4-3
ASKGRGLSGAS	TRBJ1-1	TRBV2
ASRTSAGSYEQY	TRBJ2-7	TRBV19
AIVPGPNQPQH	TRBJ1-5	TRBV10-3
ASSSSTTGTGNGYT	TRBJ1-2	TRBV7-1